This TCR beta chain was recorded in a study of T-cell memory formation after mild COVID-19. The germline gives CDR1 LGHNA, CDR2 YNFKEQ. V trimming: 0 bases; J trimming: 3 bases; junction bases outside the gene matches: 8. The CDR3 totals 19 residues. This clonotype was counted at least ten times. TCRdb re-called the 5' RACE reads through MiXCR, storing one row per CDR3 protein. The table shows just over 350,000 distinct CDR3 sequences, with around 15% occurring only once. The rearrangement links TRBV4-2 to TRBJ2-3; 14 nucleotides line up with TRBD2. The sequencing input was PBMCs or a T cell subset sorted from them (not recorded which). The sequence derives from a man between 18 and 29 years old who had mild COVID-19 (a few samples of this study predate the infection). Cell type and time point are not known. This CDR3 is CASSQDLRLAGGTTDTQYF. The CDR3 bases are TGTGCCAGCAGCCAAGATCTCAGACTAGCGGGGGGGACGACAGATACGCAGTATTTT.